This passage covers 23 T cell receptor beta chains from one sample sequenced in a study of T cell responses to AZD1222 COVID-19 vaccine. The data were produced by immunoSEQ multiplex PCR, yet TCRdb's version contains in-frame clones alone and is incomplete. The sample holds about 150,000 clones; less than 95% are singletons and the top ten take about 2.8%. The source was peripheral blood, collected on day 0 of AZD1222 vaccination. The receptors were sampled from an adult in good health.

This chain joins TRBV27 and TRBJ2-7; D may be TRBD1 or TRBD2 (6 bases each). V dropped 10 bases and J dropped 2 bases, with 15 bases sitting between them. The germline V gene encodes CDR1 MNHEY and CDR2 SMNVEV (reference sequence). CDR3 size: 13 residues. The CDR3, as DNA: TGTGCCACAAGCCCCGGGGGCCCCTACGAGCAGTACTTC. Its translation is CATSPGGPYEQYF.

This clone has only a few counts. The genes are TRBV7-3 and TRBJ2-5; D is perhaps TRBD1 (5 bases). This CDR3 comprises 14 residues. V was trimmed by 2 bases and J by 2 bases, leaving 9 bases between them. Germline V gives CDR1 SGHTA, CDR2 FQGTGA. The CDR3 DNA is TGTGCCAGCAGCTTAGGTACAGGACAAGAGACCCAGTACTTC. Translating it yields CASSLGTGQETQYF. The entire variable domain, with the rest obtained from reference TRBV7-3 and TRBJ2-5, is as follows: GAGVSQTPSNKVTEKGKYVELRCDPISGHTALYWYRQSLGQGPEFLIYFQGTGAADDSGLPNDRFFAVRPEGSVSTLKIQRTERGDSAVYLCASSLGTGQETQYFGPGTRLLVL.

This chain joins TRBV11-2 and TRBJ2-1, with D possibly TRBD2 on 6 matching bases. The CDR3 totals 13 residues. Germline assignment: CDR1 SGHAT and CDR2 FQNNGV. Deletions cut 1 base from V and 8 bases from J, with 9 bases between. CDR3 sequence (DNA): TGTGCCAGCAGCTTAGTTCGCGGGGATGAGCAGTTCTTC. Encoded protein: CASSLVRGDEQFF.

This clone was found once. The chain combines TRBV7-9 with TRBJ2-7; D may correspond to TRBD1 or TRBD2 (5 bases each). The germline gives CDR1 SEHNR, CDR2 FQNEAQ (reference sequence). The CDR3 runs 16 residues. Deletions cut 4 bases from V and 5 bases from J, with 21 bases between. For the CDR3, the DNA is TGTGCCAGCAGCTCCCTAAGGGGACGGAGTTGGGACGAGCAGTACTTC. Translating gives CASSSLRGRSWDEQYF.

This clone was recorded only once. The chain has TRBV2 and TRBJ2-7; 9 bases align to TRBD1. The CDR3 has 15 residues. Germline trimming cut 8 bases from V and 5 bases from J; bases unmatched to any gene: 13. The germline CDR1 and CDR2 sequences are SNHLY and FYNNEI. The CDR3 region is CASRFPTGGVDEQYF. In DNA form, the CDR3 reads TGTGCCAGCCGATTTCCGACAGGGGGAGTCGACGAGCAGTACTTC.

The chain combines TRBV5-4 with TRBJ2-7; 8 bases fit TRBD2. With V trimmed by 6 bases and J by 3 bases, 11 bases remained unmatched. The CDR3 has 15 amino acids. Germline V gene sequence: CDR1 SGHNT, CDR2 YYREEE (reference sequence). CDR3 loop: CASTPGNGGDYEQYF. In DNA form, the CDR3 reads TGTGCCAGCACCCCTGGGAACGGGGGGGACTACGAGCAGTACTTC.

In this sample, this clone turned up a few times. The chain couples TRBV14 to TRBJ2-1, with 11 bases matching TRBD2. The CDR3 runs to 17 residues. V was clipped by 1 base and J by 4 bases; unmatched bases: 6. Germline assignment: CDR1 SGHDN and CDR2 FVKESK. Here the CDR3 DNA reads TGTGCCAGCAGCCAAGCGACCGGGACTAGCGGTTACAATGAGCAGTTCTTC. Its translation: CASSQATGTSGYNEQFF.

This chain links TRBV30 with TRBJ2-3; D gene ambiguous. This CDR3 spans 15 amino acids. Germline CDR1 reads GTSNPN; CDR2 reads SVGIG (reference sequence). V was clipped by 1 base and J by 2 bases, with 13 bases between them. CDR3 sequence: CAWSARLHLTDTQYF. As DNA, the CDR3 is TGTGCCTGGAGTGCCCGACTGCACCTCACAGATACGCAGTATTTT. Together with reference TRBV30 and TRBJ2-3, the CDR3 gives the full variable domain: SQTIHQWPATLVQPVGSPLSLECTVEGTSNPNLYWYRQAAGRGLQLLFYSVGIGQISSEVPQNLSASRPQDRQFILSSKKLLLSDSGFYLCAWSARLHLTDTQYFGPGTRLTVL.

V usage is TRBV7-3 and J usage is TRBJ1-6; D may be TRBD1 (6 bases). The V gene lost 6 bases and the J gene lost 11 bases, with 29 bases spanning the gap. The CDR3 has 18 amino acids. Germline V gene lookup returns CDR1 SGHTA and CDR2 FQGTGA. The CDR3 is CASSLYTGGRAIPTPLHF. Written as DNA, the CDR3 is TGTGCCAGCAGTTTATACACCGGGGGCAGAGCGATCCCCACACCCCTCCACTTT.

This clone was detected only once. This chain connects TRBV5-6 to TRBJ2-7; maybe TRBD1 (5 bases). V was shortened by 0 bases and J by 7 bases, with 11 bases between the two germline ends. Germline V gives CDR1 SGHDT, CDR2 YYEEEE. CDR3 size: 13 residues. The CDR3 region is CASSLVGAGEQYF. CDR3 nucleotide sequence: TGTGCCAGCAGCTTGGTAGGGGCCGGAGAGCAGTACTTC.

The CDR3 loop is CASSPPGPEGAFF. The CDR3 nucleotides read TGTGCCAGCAGTCCGCCGGGGCCGGAGGGAGCTTTCTTT. The V gene is TRBV6-5, the J gene TRBJ1-1; D may be TRBD1 (5 bases). There are 13 residues in the CDR3. V was pared by 5 bases and J by 10 bases, with 17 bases between. The germline gives CDR1 MNHEY, CDR2 SVGAGI.

The rearrangement uses TRBV6-5 and TRBJ2-7, with 8 nucleotides matching TRBD2. CDR3 length: 16 amino acids. J was trimmed by 3 bases and V by 4 bases; bases with no gene match: 11. Germline CDR1 is MNHEY and CDR2 is SVGAGI. The DNA for the CDR3 is TGTGCCAGCAGTTCCCCCCGGCGGGGGGACCACTACGAGCAGTACTTC. Translated, it gives CASSSPRRGDHYEQYF.

This chain links TRBV11-2 with TRBJ2-3, with D possibly being TRBD1 (6 bases). Trimming pared 0 bases from V and 3 bases from J, leaving 10 bases between. This CDR3 spans 15 amino acids. From germline, CDR1 is SGHAT and CDR2 FQNNGV. The DNA for the CDR3 is TGTGCCAGCAGCTTAGAACAGGGATTGACAGATACGCAGTATTTT. Protein sequence: CASSLEQGLTDTQYF.

The genes are TRBV2 and TRBJ1-1, with a possible D match to TRBD1 (5 bases). The ends were cut back, 11 bases at V and 8 bases at J, with 18 bases in the middle. CDR1 is SNHLY, CDR2 FYNNEI, per germline. This CDR3 is 12 amino acids long. The CDR3 protein is CAGQREQVEAFF. The CDR3 DNA reads as TGTGCCGGTCAGAGGGAACAGGTGGAAGCTTTCTTT.

The chain is built from TRBV9 and TRBJ2-7, with D perhaps TRBD2 (5 bases). The CDR3 totals 16 residues. V lost 3 bases to trimming and J lost 0 bases, with 16 bases between them. Germline V gene lookup returns CDR1 SGDLS and CDR2 YYNGEE. CDR3 in DNA: TGTGCCAGCAGCGAATACCCAGGACTTAGCTCCTACGAGCAGTACTTC. It yields the protein CASSEYPGLSSYEQYF. Filled out from reference TRBV9 and TRBJ2-7, the complete variable domain reads DSGVTQTPKHLITATGQRVTLRCSPRSGDLSVYWYQQSLDQGLQFLIQYYNGEERAKGNILERFSAQQFPDLHSELNLSSLELGDSALYFCASSEYPGLSSYEQYFGPGTRLTVT.

V usage is TRBV5-8 and J usage is TRBJ2-7; the D is unclear. Germline V gene lookup returns CDR1 SGHTS and CDR2 YDEGEE. The CDR3 totals 14 residues. The V end lost 4 bases, the J end lost 2 bases, and 13 bases lay between the germline ends. This chain's CDR3 is CASSPRRHTYEQYF. The DNA of the CDR3 is TGTGCCAGCAGCCCCCGACGGCATACCTACGAGCAGTACTTC.

The V and J genes are TRBV5-5 and TRBJ2-3, with 9 bases fitting TRBD1. The V and J ends lost 5 bases and 1 base, in that order; junction bases with no gene match: 5. Germline CDR1 SGHKS, CDR2 YYEKEE (reference sequence). This CDR3 comprises 15 residues. The CDR3 sequence: CASREQGAGTDTQYF. As DNA, the CDR3 is TGTGCCAGCAGGGAACAGGGGGCAGGCACAGATACGCAGTATTTT.

J is TRBJ1-1 and V is TRBV18; D might be TRBD1 (6 bases). The CDR3 totals 15 residues. Germline CDR1 and CDR2: KGHSH and LQKENI. V lost 6 bases and J lost 3, with 17 bases in between. This chain's CDR3 is CASSVTQAGDTEAFF. In DNA, the CDR3 is TGTGCCAGCTCGGTTACTCAGGCAGGGGACACTGAAGCTTTCTTT.

V is TRBV4-2 and J is TRBJ1-5, with a tentative D call TRBD1 (5 bases). CDR3 length: 14 amino acids. V was cut by 0 bases and J by 6 bases, with 9 bases left in between. The germline V gene has CDR1 LGHNA and CDR2 YNFKEQ. CDR3 in DNA: TGTGCCAGCAGCCAAGACAGGGCGGGTCAGCCCCAGCATTTT. Protein sequence: CASSQDRAGQPQHF.

V usage is TRBV6-1 and J usage is TRBJ2-2, with D possibly being TRBD1 (5 bases). CDR3 length: 16 residues. The germline V gene has CDR1 MNHNS and CDR2 SASEGT. V lost 1 base and J lost 2, with 11 bases in between. The CDR3 region is CASSEVGWGNTGELFF. CDR3 sequence (DNA): TGTGCCAGCAGTGAAGTCGGGTGGGGCAACACCGGGGAGCTGTTTTTT.

This chain uses TRBV19 with TRBJ1-2, with 9 positions matching TRBD1. Germline CDR1 is LNHDA and CDR2 is SQIVND (reference sequence). This CDR3 has 15 amino acids. V trimming: 1 base; J trimming: 2 bases; junction bases outside the gene matches: 2. CDR3 in DNA: TGTGCCAGTAGTATAGGGGGGACAGGGAACTATGGCTACACCTTC. Translating gives CASSIGGTGNYGYTF.

The chain uses TRBV11-2 and TRBJ2-7; 9 bases are a match to TRBD1. Per germline, CDR1 SGHAT and CDR2 FQNNGV. CDR3 size: 13 residues. V dropped 7 bases and J dropped 3; count of bases not matched to a gene: 4. This chain's CDR3 is CASTRTGDYEQYF. The CDR3 DNA sequence: TGTGCCAGCACCCGGACAGGGGACTACGAGCAGTACTTC.

V usage is TRBV20-1 and J usage is TRBJ1-5; D unresolved. The germline V and J ends were trimmed by 7 bases and 8 bases, with 9 bases remaining between them. Germline V gives CDR1 DFQATT, CDR2 SNEGSKA (reference sequence). This CDR3 spans 10 amino acids. CDR3 sequence (DNA): TGCAGTGTTGGTGTGGAGCCCCAGCATTTT. Encoded protein: CSVGVEPQHF.